Below, 20 T cell receptor beta chains from the same sample are listed, as sequenced in a study of blood T cell repertoires in COVID-19. Sequencing was performed with immunoSEQ multiplex PCR; in TCRdb, only in-frame clones are kept and a portion is missing. The profile shows 90,000 to 130,000 clones, over 80% of them singletons. Sequenced input: peripheral blood. The source is a woman in her sixties or seventies with acute or convalescent COVID-19.

This sequence joins TRBV7-9 and TRBJ2-2; weak D call: TRBD2 (5 bases). The V end was cut by 3 bases, the J end by 6 bases, with 8 bases between. CDR1 and CDR2 from the germline V gene are SEHNR and FQNEAQ (reference sequence). This CDR3 has 13 amino acids. The CDR3 loop is CASSFSGAGELFF. In nucleotides, the CDR3 is TGTGCCAGCAGCTTTTCCGGGGCCGGGGAGCTGTTTTTT.

This chain uses TRBV27 with TRBJ1-5; D might be TRBD1 (5 bases). Looked up from germline, CDR1 is MNHEY and CDR2 is SMNVEV (reference sequence). The CDR3 has 15 amino acids. V gave up 3 bases and J gave up 4 bases, with 13 bases separating them. The CDR3 loop is CASSLGGAGNQPQHF. In DNA, the CDR3 is TGTGCCAGCAGTTTGGGAGGGGCCGGGAATCAGCCCCAGCATTTT.

J is TRBJ2-7 and V is TRBV21-1; the D call in the table, TRBD1, was not verified against the DNA. TRBV21-1 is annotated as a pseudogene. The CDR3 length is 15 residues. CDR3: CASSKGQLFSYEQYV. CDR3 DNA: TGTGCCAGCAGCAAGGGGCAGCTTTTTTCCTACGAGCAGTACGTC.

V and J are TRBV5-5 and TRBJ2-7; TRBD1 aligns across 9 bases. The germline V gene encodes CDR1 SGHKS and CDR2 YYEKEE (reference sequence). The V segment lost 5 bases and the J segment 5 bases; nucleotides outside the gene matches: 5. The CDR3 runs 13 residues. The CDR3 DNA follows: TGTGCCAGCAGTCCCGACAGGGGGAACGAGCAGTACGTC. Translating gives CASSPDRGNEQYV.

The chain employs TRBV4-1 and TRBJ2-7, with D tentatively TRBD1 (6 bases). Germline lookup yields CDR1 MGHRA and CDR2 YSYEKL. CDR3 length: 16 residues. The V end was cut by 1 base, the J end by 0 bases, with 13 bases between. The CDR3 is CASSQAWTAISYEQYF. CDR3 sequence (DNA): TGCGCCAGCAGCCAAGCCTGGACAGCCATCTCCTACGAGCAGTACTTC.

The CDR3 reads CASSPNRGQKTQYF. CDR3 sequence (DNA): TGTGCCAGTAGTCCAAACAGGGGGCAAAAGACCCAGTACTTC. This chain uses TRBV19 with TRBJ2-5; 9 nucleotides align to TRBD1. The CDR3 runs to 14 residues. V lost 5 bases to trimming and J lost 6 bases; unmatched junction nucleotides: 7. Germline V gene data show CDR1 as LNHDA and CDR2 as SQIVND (reference sequence).

V is TRBV28 and J is TRBJ2-3; D not certain. The ends were cut back, 2 bases at V and 1 base at J, with 4 bases in the middle. Germline CDR1 MDHEN, CDR2 SYDVKM. The length of the CDR3 is 13 residues. CDR3 bases: TGTGCCAGCAGTTTACAGGGCACAGATACGCAGTATTTT. It is translated as CASSLQGTDTQYF.

This clone was observed once. The chain links TRBV6-6 to TRBJ1-5; 7 nucleotides line up with TRBD1. The CDR3 consists of 19 residues. Germline V gene sequence: CDR1 MNHNY, CDR2 SVGAGI (reference sequence). The V segment lost 5 bases and the J segment 0 bases; nucleotides outside the gene matches: 16. The CDR3 is CASSPKIGTALYSNQPQHF. CDR3 bases: TGTGCCAGCAGTCCTAAAATCGGGACAGCCTTATATAGCAATCAGCCCCAGCATTTT.

This clone has only a few counts. The V gene is TRBV3-1 (or the pseudogene TRBV3-2), the J gene TRBJ2-2; 8 nucleotides agree with TRBD2. CDR3 length: 16 residues. V shed 2 bases and J 5 bases; nucleotides not matched to a gene: 7. CDR1 is LGHDT, CDR2 YNNKEL, per germline (reference sequence). In DNA form, the CDR3 reads TGTGCCAGCAGCCAAAGGAGCGGGAGTAGGACCGGGGAGCTGTTTTTT. It codes for CASSQRSGSRTGELFF.

The genes are TRBV4-1 and TRBJ2-5; unclear D gene. Between the trimmed V and J ends, which lost 0 bases and 1 base, there was a span of 9 bases. Germline V gene lookup returns CDR1 MGHRA and CDR2 YSYEKL. The CDR3 totals 15 residues. DNA of the CDR3: TGCGCCAGCAGCCAAGATCCCCGGAGCCAAGAGACCCAGTACTTC. This gives the protein CASSQDPRSQETQYF.

In this sample, this clone turned up a few times. The rearrangement joins TRBV5-1 to TRBJ2-7; 16 nucleotides align to TRBD2. V lost 4 bases to trimming and J lost 0 bases; unmatched junction nucleotides: 4. The CDR3 loop spans 17 amino acids. The V gene's germline CDR1 is SGHRS and CDR2 YFSETQ. CDR3 in DNA: TGCGCCAGCAGCCCCGGGACTAGCGGGAGGGTCTCCTACGAGCAGTACTTC. Translation gives CASSPGTSGRVSYEQYF.

This clone was detected once. The J gene is TRBJ2-1, the V gene TRBV6-5; possibly TRBD2 for D (5 bases). This CDR3 has 14 amino acids. The germline V gene encodes CDR1 MNHEY and CDR2 SVGAGI. V was clipped by 6 bases and J by 0 bases, with 9 bases between them. CDR3 in amino acids: CASRGVSSYNEQFF. CDR3 sequence (DNA): TGTGCCAGCAGGGGAGTCAGCTCCTACAATGAGCAGTTCTTC.

V and J are TRBV9 and TRBJ2-2, with no clear D. The CDR3 is made up of 12 amino acids. CDR1 is SGDLS and CDR2 is YYNGEE in the germline V gene. The V end was cut by 4 bases, the J end by 6 bases, with 7 bases between. The CDR3 sequence: CASSIKPGELFF. The CDR3 DNA is TGTGCCAGCAGCATAAAGCCCGGGGAGCTGTTTTTT.

V usage is TRBV6-2 or TRBV6-3 and J usage is TRBJ2-7; TRBD1 aligns across 10 bases. Germline assignment: CDR1 MNHEY and CDR2 SVGEGT. This CDR3 comprises 15 residues. Unmatched junction bases numbered 8, after V lost 4 bases and J lost 5 bases. CDR3 DNA: TGTGCCAGCAGTTTAGGACAGGGGGAAGCCCACGAGCAGTACGTC. This sequence encodes CASSLGQGEAHEQYV.

This clone was detected a few times. The rearrangement uses TRBV13 and TRBJ1-3; D is undetermined. The CDR3 loop spans 15 amino acids. Looked up from germline, CDR1 is PRHDT and CDR2 is FYEKMQ (reference sequence). V shed 1 base and J shed 0 bases, with 7 bases lying between them. CDR3: CASSLDSSSGNTIYF. The CDR3 coding sequence is TGTGCCAGCAGCTTAGACAGTAGCTCTGGAAACACCATATATTTT.

CDR3 bases: TGTGCCAGTAGTTCTGTCGGGCAGGGGGGAGCTCATCAGCCCCAGCATTTT. It codes for CASSSVGQGGAHQPQHF. The V call is TRBV19, the J call TRBJ1-5; 7 positions match TRBD1. The germline V gene encodes CDR1 LNHDA and CDR2 SQIVND (reference sequence). V shed 5 bases, J shed 5 bases, and the junction held 15 bases outside the gene matches. CDR3 length: 17 amino acids.

The table lists this clone with a few counts. The CDR3 region has the DNA TGTGCCAGCAGCCACAGGCGTATGAACACCGGGGAGCTGTTTTTT. Its translation: CASSHRRMNTGELFF. The chain employs TRBV7-8 and TRBJ2-2; a possible D gene is TRBD1 (5 bases). The CDR3 spans 15 residues. V was cut by 5 bases and J by 1 base, with 11 bases left in between. Germline V gene data show CDR1 as SGHVS and CDR2 as FQNEAQ.

The chain links TRBV2 to TRBJ2-1; perhaps TRBD2 as D (5 bases). V was shortened by 8 bases and J by 5 bases, with 19 bases between the two germline ends. The CDR3 runs 15 residues. Germline values: CDR1 SNHLY, CDR2 FYNNEI. The CDR3 DNA follows: TGTGCCAGCGATGGGTTAGGCCTAGCAGACAATGAGCAGTTCTTC. Its translation: CASDGLGLADNEQFF.

The chain links TRBV27 to TRBJ2-7; TRBD1 matches 7 bases. The CDR3 contains 15 residues. The V segment lost 6 bases and the J segment 1 base; nucleotides outside the gene matches: 9. Germline CDR1 MNHEY, CDR2 SMNVEV (reference sequence). CDR3 residues: CASSSAGTDSYEQYF. The CDR3 DNA reads as TGTGCCAGCAGCTCCGCCGGGACAGATTCCTACGAGCAGTACTTC.

CDR3 DNA: TGTGCCAGCAGCCGCTTACACTCCGGGACAGGGGGCACTGAAGCTTTCTTT. This sequence encodes CASSRLHSGTGGTEAFF. This chain connects TRBV3-1 (or the pseudogene TRBV3-2) to TRBJ1-1, with 11 bases fitting TRBD1. CDR1 is LGHDT, CDR2 YNNKEL, per germline (reference sequence). V was clipped by 4 bases and J by 4 bases; unmatched bases: 11. This CDR3 region has 17 residues.